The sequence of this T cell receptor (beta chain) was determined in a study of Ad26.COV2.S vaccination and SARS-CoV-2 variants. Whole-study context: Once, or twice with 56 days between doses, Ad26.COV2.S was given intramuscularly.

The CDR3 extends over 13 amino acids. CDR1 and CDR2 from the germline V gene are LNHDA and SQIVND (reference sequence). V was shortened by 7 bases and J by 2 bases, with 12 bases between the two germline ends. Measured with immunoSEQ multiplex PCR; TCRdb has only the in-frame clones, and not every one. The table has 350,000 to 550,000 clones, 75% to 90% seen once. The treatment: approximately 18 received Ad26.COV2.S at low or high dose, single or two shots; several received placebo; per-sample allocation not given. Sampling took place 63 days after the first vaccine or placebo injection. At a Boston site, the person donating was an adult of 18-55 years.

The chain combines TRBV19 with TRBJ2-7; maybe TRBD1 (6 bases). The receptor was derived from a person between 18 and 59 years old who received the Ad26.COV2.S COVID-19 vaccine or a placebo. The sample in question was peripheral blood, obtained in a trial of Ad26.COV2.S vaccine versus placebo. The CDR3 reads CASNDRHPYEQYF. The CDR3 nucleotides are TGTGCCAGTAATGACAGGCACCCCTACGAGCAGTACTTC.